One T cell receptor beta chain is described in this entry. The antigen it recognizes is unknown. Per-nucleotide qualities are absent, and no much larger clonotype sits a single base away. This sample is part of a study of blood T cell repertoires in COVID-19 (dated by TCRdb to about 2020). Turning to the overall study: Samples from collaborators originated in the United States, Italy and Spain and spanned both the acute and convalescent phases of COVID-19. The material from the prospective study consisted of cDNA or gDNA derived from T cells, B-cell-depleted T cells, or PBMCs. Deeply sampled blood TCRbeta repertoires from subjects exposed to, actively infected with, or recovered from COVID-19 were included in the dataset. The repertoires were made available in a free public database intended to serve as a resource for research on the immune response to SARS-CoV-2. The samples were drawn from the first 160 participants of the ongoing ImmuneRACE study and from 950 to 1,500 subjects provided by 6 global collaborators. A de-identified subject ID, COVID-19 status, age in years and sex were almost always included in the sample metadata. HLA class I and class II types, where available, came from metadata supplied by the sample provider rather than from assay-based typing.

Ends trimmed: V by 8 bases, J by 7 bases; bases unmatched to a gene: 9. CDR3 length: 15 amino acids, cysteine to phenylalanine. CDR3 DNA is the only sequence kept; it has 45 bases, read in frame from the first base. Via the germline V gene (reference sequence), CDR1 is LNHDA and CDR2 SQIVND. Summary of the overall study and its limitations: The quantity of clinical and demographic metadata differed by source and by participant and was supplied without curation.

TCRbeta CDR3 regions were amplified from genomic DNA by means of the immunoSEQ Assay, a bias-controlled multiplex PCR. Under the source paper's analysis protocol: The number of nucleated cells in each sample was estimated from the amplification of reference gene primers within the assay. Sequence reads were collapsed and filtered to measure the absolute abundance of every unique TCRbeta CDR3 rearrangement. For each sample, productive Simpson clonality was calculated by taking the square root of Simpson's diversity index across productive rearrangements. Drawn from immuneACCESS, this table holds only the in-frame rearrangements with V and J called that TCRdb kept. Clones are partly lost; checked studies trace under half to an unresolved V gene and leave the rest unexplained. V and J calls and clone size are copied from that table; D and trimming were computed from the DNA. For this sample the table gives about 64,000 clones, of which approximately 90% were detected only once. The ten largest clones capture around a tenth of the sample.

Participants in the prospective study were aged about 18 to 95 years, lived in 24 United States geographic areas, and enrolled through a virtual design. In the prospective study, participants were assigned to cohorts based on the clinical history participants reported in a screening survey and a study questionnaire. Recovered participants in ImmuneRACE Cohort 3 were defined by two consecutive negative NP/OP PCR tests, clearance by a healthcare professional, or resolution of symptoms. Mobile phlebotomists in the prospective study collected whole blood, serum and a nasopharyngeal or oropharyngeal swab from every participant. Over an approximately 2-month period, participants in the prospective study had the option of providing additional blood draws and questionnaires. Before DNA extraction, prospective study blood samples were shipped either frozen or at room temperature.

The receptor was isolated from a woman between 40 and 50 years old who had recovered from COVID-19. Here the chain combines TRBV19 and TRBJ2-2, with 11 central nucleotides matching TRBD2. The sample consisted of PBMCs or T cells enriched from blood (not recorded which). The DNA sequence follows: TGTGCCAGTTTGAGACTAGCGGGGCAAATCGGGGAGCTGTTTTTT. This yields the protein CASLRLAGQIGELFF.